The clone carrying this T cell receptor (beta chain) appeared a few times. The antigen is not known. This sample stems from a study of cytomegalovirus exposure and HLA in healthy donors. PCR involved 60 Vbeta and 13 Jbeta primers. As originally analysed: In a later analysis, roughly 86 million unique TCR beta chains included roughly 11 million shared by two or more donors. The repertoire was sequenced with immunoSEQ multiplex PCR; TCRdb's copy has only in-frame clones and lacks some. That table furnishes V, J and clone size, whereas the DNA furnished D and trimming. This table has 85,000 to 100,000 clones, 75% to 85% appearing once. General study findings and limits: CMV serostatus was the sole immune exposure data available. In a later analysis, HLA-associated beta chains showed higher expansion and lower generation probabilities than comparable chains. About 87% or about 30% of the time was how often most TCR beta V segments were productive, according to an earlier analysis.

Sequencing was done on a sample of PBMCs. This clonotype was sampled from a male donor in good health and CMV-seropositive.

The CDR3 here is CASSLELAGGLANEQFF. CDR3 nucleotide sequence: TGTGCCAGCAGCTTGGAACTAGCGGGGGGTTTGGCCAATGAGCAGTTCTTC. This chain joins TRBV5-4 and TRBJ2-1, with TRBD2 matching 12 bases. Germline CDR1 is SGHNT and CDR2 is YYREEE (reference sequence). The trim removed 0 bases at V and 6 bases at J, leaving 7 bases unmatched. The CDR3 runs 17 residues. The variable domain in full, completed from reference TRBV5-4 and TRBJ2-1, reads ETGVTQSPTHLIKTRGQQVTLRCSSQSGHNTVSWYQQALGQGPQFIFQYYREEENGRGNFPPRFSGLQFPNYSSELNVNALELDDSALYLCASSLELAGGLANEQFFGPGTRLTVL.